Listed below are T cell receptor beta chains from one sample, sequenced in a study of tumor-infiltrating lymphocytes in primary liver carcinoma. TCRdb called the multiplex PCR reads again in MiXCR, with one record for every CDR3 protein. The sample has 320,000 or so distinct CDR3 sequences, about 60% seen once; the top ten hold about 9.4%. Sequenced input: peripheral blood. These TCRs come from a man between 40 and 49 years old with primary liver carcinoma and hepatitis B virus infection. Each CDR3 is given with its conserved first and last residue. The D gene is left open where the match is weak. Clone size is shown for a subset of rows, as once, few, many or a class of expanded clone.

abundance: NA; d_gene: NA; len: 16; j_gene: TRBJ1-1; v_gene: TRBV28; CDR3aa: CASTRPPGRGDTEAFF; CDR3nt: TGTGCCAGCACCCGTCCCCCGGGTAGGGGCGACACTGAAGCTTTCTTT
abundance: many; d_gene: NA; len: 13; j_gene: TRBJ1-2; v_gene: TRBV6-1; CDR3aa: CASSEAREGGYTF; CDR3nt: TGTGCCAGCAGTGAAGCACGTGAAGGGGGCTACACCTTC
abundance: many; d_gene: NA; len: 14; j_gene: TRBJ2-7; v_gene: TRBV29-1; CDR3aa: CSVQGLPRGYEQYF; CDR3nt: TGCAGCGTTCAAGGACTCCCTAGGGGATACGAGCAGTACTTC
abundance: NA; d_gene: NA; len: 13; j_gene: TRBJ2-3; v_gene: TRBV7-8; CDR3aa: CASSLAPGDTQYF; CDR3nt: TGTGCCAGCAGCTTAGCGCCGGGAGATACGCAGTATTTT
abundance: NA; d_gene: NA; len: 12; j_gene: TRBJ2-5; v_gene: TRBV29-1; CDR3aa: CNGMDSGEIQYF; CDR3nt: TGCAACGGTATGGACAGTGGAGAGATCCAGTACTTC
abundance: NA; d_gene: NA; len: 18; j_gene: TRBJ2-3; v_gene: TRBV14; CDR3aa: CGSSQDKVGPVSTDTQYF; CDR3nt: TGTGGCAGCAGCCAAGATAAGGTTGGACCCGTAAGCACAGATACGCAGTATTTT
abundance: NA; d_gene: NA; len: 15; j_gene: TRBJ2-4; v_gene: TRBV18; CDR3aa: CASSHTGTFKNIQYF; CDR3nt: TGTGCCAGCTCACACACCGGGACATTCAAAAACATTCAGTACTTC
abundance: NA; d_gene: NA; len: 13; j_gene: TRBJ2-5; v_gene: TRBV12-3/TRBV12-4; CDR3aa: CANNPHGEETQYF; CDR3nt: TGTGCCAACAATCCTCATGGCGAAGAGACCCAGTACTTC
abundance: many; d_gene: NA; len: 15; j_gene: TRBJ1-5; v_gene: TRBV6-6; CDR3aa: CASSPTQDARQPQHF; CDR3nt: TGTGCCAGCAGTCCCACACAGGACGCTAGGCAGCCCCAGCATTTT
abundance: few; d_gene: NA; len: 18; j_gene: TRBJ1-2; v_gene: TRBV5-6; CDR3aa: CASSLDRSSSQGNYGYTF; CDR3nt: TGTGCCAGCAGCTTGGATCGTTCTTCCTCTCAGGGAAACTATGGCTACACCTTC
abundance: NA; d_gene: NA; len: 17; j_gene: TRBJ2-7; v_gene: TRBV4-3; CDR3aa: CVSSQAVGTTLSYEQYF; CDR3nt: TGCGTCAGCAGCCAAGCCGTGGGGACCACGCTCTCCTACGAGCAGTACTTC
abundance: NA; d_gene: TRBD2; len: 16; j_gene: TRBJ2-1; v_gene: TRBV11-2; CDR3aa: CASSLIPGLSHNEQFF; CDR3nt: TGTGCCAGCAGCCTTATCCCGGGACTATCTCACAATGAGCAGTTCTTC
abundance: NA; d_gene: NA; len: 14; j_gene: TRBJ2-3; v_gene: TRBV29-1; CDR3aa: CSLAGRASTDTQYF; CDR3nt: TGCAGCCTTGCCGGACGTGCTAGCACGGATACGCAGTATTTT
abundance: NA; d_gene: NA; len: 12; j_gene: TRBJ2-1; v_gene: TRBV11-2; CDR3aa: CASLDPHNEQFF; CDR3nt: TGCGCCAGCCTAGATCCTCACAATGAGCAGTTCTTC
abundance: NA; d_gene: NA; len: 15; j_gene: TRBJ1-5; v_gene: TRBV12-3/TRBV12-4; CDR3aa: CASTDDHQGGQPQHF; CDR3nt: TGTGCCAGCACCGATGACCATCAGGGAGGTCAGCCCCAGCATTTT
abundance: many; d_gene: NA; len: 12; j_gene: TRBJ1-1; v_gene: TRBV11-1; CDR3aa: CASSHQGPEAFF; CDR3nt: TGTGCCAGCAGCCATCAAGGCCCTGAAGCTTTCTTT
abundance: NA; d_gene: NA; len: 17; j_gene: TRBJ2-3; v_gene: TRBV11-1; CDR3aa: CASSSRGRGTGTDTQYF; CDR3nt: TGTGCCAGCAGCTCGAGGGGCAGAGGGACTGGCACAGATACGCAGTATTTT
abundance: NA; d_gene: NA; len: 15; j_gene: TRBJ2-3; v_gene: TRBV6-1; CDR3aa: CVSRIRDGPTDTQYF; CDR3nt: TGTGTCAGCCGCATCCGGGACGGACCCACAGATACGCAGTATTTT
abundance: NA; d_gene: TRBD2; len: 14; j_gene: TRBJ2-7; v_gene: TRBV11-3; CDR3aa: CASSPGEGDYEHCF; CDR3nt: TGTGCCAGCAGCCCTGGAGAAGGGGACTACGAGCACTGCTTC
abundance: few; d_gene: NA; len: 15; j_gene: TRBJ2-1; v_gene: TRBV6-2/TRBV6-3; CDR3aa: CASSPARVKQNEQLF; CDR3nt: TGTGCCAGCAGCCCTGCGAGGGTAAAGCAGAATGAGCAGTTATTC
abundance: NA; d_gene: TRBD1; len: 16; j_gene: TRBJ2-6; v_gene: TRBV11-1; CDR3aa: CTSSLDTGAGANVLAF; CDR3nt: TGTACCAGCAGCTTAGATACAGGGGCTGGGGCTAACGTCCTGGCTTTC
abundance: NA; d_gene: NA; len: 15; j_gene: TRBJ2-2; v_gene: TRBV11-2; CDR3aa: CASSFDQISTGELFF; CDR3nt: TGTGCCAGCAGCTTTGATCAAATTTCAACCGGGGAGCTGTTTTTT
abundance: NA; d_gene: NA; len: 12; j_gene: TRBJ2-7; v_gene: TRBV11-2; CDR3aa: CASGSLSGEQYF; CDR3nt: TGTGCCAGCGGCTCCCTTTCGGGCGAGCAGTACTTC
abundance: NA; d_gene: NA; len: 14; j_gene: TRBJ2-7; v_gene: TRBV10-2; CDR3aa: CASTGTEKTYERYF; CDR3nt: TGCGCCAGTACCGGGACGGAGAAAACCTACGAGCGGTACTTC
abundance: once; d_gene: NA; len: 14; j_gene: TRBJ2-7; v_gene: TRBV5-1; CDR3aa: CASSRGRGTNEQYF; CDR3nt: TGCGCCAGCAGCCGGGGCAGGGGGACTAACGAGCAGTACTTC